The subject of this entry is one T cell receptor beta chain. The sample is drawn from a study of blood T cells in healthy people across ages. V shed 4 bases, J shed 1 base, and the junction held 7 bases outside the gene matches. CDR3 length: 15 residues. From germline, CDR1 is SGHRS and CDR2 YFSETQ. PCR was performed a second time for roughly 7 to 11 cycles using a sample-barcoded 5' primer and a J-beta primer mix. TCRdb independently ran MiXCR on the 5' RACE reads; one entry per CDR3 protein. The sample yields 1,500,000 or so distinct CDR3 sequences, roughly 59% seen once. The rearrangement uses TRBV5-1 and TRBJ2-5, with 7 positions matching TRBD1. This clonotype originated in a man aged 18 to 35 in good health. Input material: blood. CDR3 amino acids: CASSTGQNFQETQYF. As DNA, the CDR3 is TGCGCCAGCAGCACGGGACAGAACTTCCAAGAGACCCAGTACTTC.